This TCR beta chain was recovered during a study of OX40 agonist ivuxolimab in advanced cancers. For the study at large: A male proportion of about 84% was recorded, with mean age approximately 56 years and range roughly 23 to 85. Partial response was recorded in three patients: one hepatocellular carcinoma and two cutaneous melanoma cases. Regarding the study as a whole: CD4+ T cells averaged fewer expanded clones than CD8+ T cells. At 0.1 to 3.0 mg/kg, CD4+ and CD8+ blood T cells expanded clonally by week 6.

Concerning this clone itself: Its antigen is currently unknown.

Sequencing used immunoSEQ multiplex PCR; TCRdb keeps in-frame clones, though not all of them. The sample contains about 23,000 clones, roughly 77% of which appear only once. Sequenced here: CD4+ or CD8+ T cells sorted from blood, sampled in a trial of the OX40 agonist ivuxolimab. The TCR was taken from an adult with an advanced solid tumor such as melanoma, head and neck, liver or kidney cancer.

CDR3: CASTQGRRSPYEQYF. CDR3 nucleotide sequence: TGCGCCAGCACCCAAGGACGGAGATCACCTTACGAGCAGTACTTC. The chain carries TRBV10-1 and TRBJ2-7; D gene unclear. Germline V gene lookup returns CDR1 WNHNN and CDR2 SYGVQD (reference sequence). CDR3 size: 15 residues. Trimming removed 7 bases at V and 4 bases at J, with 20 bases between.